The source of this T cell receptor (beta chain) is a study of blood T cell repertoires in COVID-19. For the study at large: Material from acute and convalescent COVID-19 was sourced from the United States, Italy and Spain. T cells, B-cell-depleted T cells, or PBMCs provided the cDNA or gDNA that served as material.

Residents of approximately 25 US areas, aged about 18 to 100 years, made up the participants. Germline V gene sequence: CDR1 SGHAT, CDR2 FQNNGV. The CDR3 runs 14 residues. After removal of 4 bases from V and 3 bases from J, the junction contained 0 bases not matched to a gene. In the authors' workflow: By means of reference gene primer amplification, nucleated cell counts were estimated. Measured with immunoSEQ multiplex PCR; TCRdb has only the in-frame clones, and not every one. V and J calls and clone size are given by that table; D and trimming were obtained from the DNA. This repertoire shows about 260,000 clones, about 91% found once; its top ten account for about 1.2%.

The chain has TRBV11-2 and TRBJ2-3; the match to TRBD2 covers 11 bases. The clonotype originates from a woman in her forties with acute COVID-19. The sequenced sample consisted of PBMCs or T cells enriched from blood (not recorded which). The CDR3 bases are TGTGCCAGCAGCTGGACTAGCGGGACAGATACGCAGTATTTT. Translation gives CASSWTSGTDTQYF.